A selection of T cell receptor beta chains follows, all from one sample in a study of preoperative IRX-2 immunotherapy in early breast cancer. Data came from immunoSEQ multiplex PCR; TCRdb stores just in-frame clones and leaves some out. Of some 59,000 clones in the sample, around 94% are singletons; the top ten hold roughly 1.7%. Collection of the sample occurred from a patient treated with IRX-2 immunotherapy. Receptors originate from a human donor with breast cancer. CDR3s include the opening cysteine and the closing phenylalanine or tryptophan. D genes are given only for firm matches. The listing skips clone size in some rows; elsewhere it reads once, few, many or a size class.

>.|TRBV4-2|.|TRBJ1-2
TGTGCCAGCAGCCAGGGGGTGGGGGTCGCCAGTGGCTACACCTTC
CASSQGVGVASGYTF
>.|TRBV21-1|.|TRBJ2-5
TGTGCCAGCCTACAGCATCTGGTAGGGGAGACCCAGTACTTC
CASLQHLVGETQYF
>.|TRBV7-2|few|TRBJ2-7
TGTGCCAGCAGCTTAGTCGGTGGACGGTACGAGCAGTACTTC
CASSLVGGRYEQYF
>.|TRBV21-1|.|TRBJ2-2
TGTGCCAGCAGCAACTTTTGGACAGCGAACACCGGGGAGCTGTTTTTT
CASSNFWTANTGELFF
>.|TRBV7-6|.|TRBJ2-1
TGTGCCAGCAGCTTACAGGAGTCCTCCAATGAGCAGTTCTTC
CASSLQESSNEQFF
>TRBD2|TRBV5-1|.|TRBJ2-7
TGCGCCAGCAGCTTGGTGCGGACTAGCTACGAGCAGTACTTC
CASSLVRTSYEQYF
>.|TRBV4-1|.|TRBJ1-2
TGCGCCAGCAGCCAAGGGGGAAGTTATGGCTACACCTTC
CASSQGGSYGYTF
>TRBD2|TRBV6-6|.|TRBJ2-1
TGTGCCAGCAGTTACTCCCTGGGACTAGGCTACAATGAGCAGTTCTTC
CASSYSLGLGYNEQFF
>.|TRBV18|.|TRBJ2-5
TGTGCCAGCTCATCTTGGATCGGAGAGACCCAGTACTTC
CASSSWIGETQYF
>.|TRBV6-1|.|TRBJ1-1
TGTGCCAGCAGTCCCAGTAGGGTGGGCACTGAAGCTTTCTTT
CASSPSRVGTEAFF
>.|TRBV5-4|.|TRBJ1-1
TGTGCCAGCAGCTTGGACAGGTTAAACACTGAAGCTTTCTTT
CASSLDRLNTEAFF
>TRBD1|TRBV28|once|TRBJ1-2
TGTGCCAGCGCCCCGGGACAGGGAGGCGGCTACACCTTC
CASAPGQGGGYTF
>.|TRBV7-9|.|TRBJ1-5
TGTGCCAGCAGCTTAGCTCCCTCCGGGGACCCTCAGCCCCAGCATTTT
CASSLAPSGDPQPQHF
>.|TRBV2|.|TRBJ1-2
TGTGCCAGCAGTGCCCGGACCAACTATGGCTACACCTTC
CASSARTNYGYTF
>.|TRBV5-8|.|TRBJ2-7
TGTGCCAGCAGCCCGAGCGGTAAGCACGCCGGCGAGCAGTACTTC
CASSPSGKHAGEQYF
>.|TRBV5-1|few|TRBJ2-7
TGCGCCAGCAGCTTGGACCGAAAGGGCTACGAGCAGTACTTC
CASSLDRKGYEQYF
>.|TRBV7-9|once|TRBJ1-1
TGTGCCAGCAGCTCTCGGACAGTTAACACTGAAGCTTTCTTT
CASSSRTVNTEAFF
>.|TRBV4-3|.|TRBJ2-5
TGCGCCAGCAGCAGGGACGCCAACCAAGAGACCCAGTACTTC
CASSRDANQETQYF
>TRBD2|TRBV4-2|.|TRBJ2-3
TGTGCCAGCAGCCTCCCGGGACTAGAAACAGATACGCAGTATTTT
CASSLPGLETDTQYF
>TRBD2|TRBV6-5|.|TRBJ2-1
TGTGCCAGCAGTCGGGGACTAGCGGAAGAGCAGTTCTTC
CASSRGLAEEQFF
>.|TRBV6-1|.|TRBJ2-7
TGTGCCAGCAAAGGTTACCTAACCTCCTACGAGCAGTACTTC
CASKGYLTSYEQYF
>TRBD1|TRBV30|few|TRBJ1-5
TGTGCCTGGAGTCGACAGGGCGGTACTCAGCCCCAGCATTTT
CAWSRQGGTQPQHF
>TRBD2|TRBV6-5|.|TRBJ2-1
TGTGCCACGCGAGCGGGAGGGCCAAAGGTTGAGCAGTTCTTC
CATRAGGPKVEQFF
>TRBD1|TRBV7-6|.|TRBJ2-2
TGTGCCAGCAGCGTCTCCGGGACAGCTGGCGGGGAGCTGTTTTTT
CASSVSGTAGGELFF
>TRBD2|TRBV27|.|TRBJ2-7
TGTGCCAGCAGTTTATCGAACTGGGAGGGCTACGAGCAGTACTTC
CASSLSNWEGYEQYF
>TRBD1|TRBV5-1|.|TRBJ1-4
TGCGCCAGCAGTTTACAGGGGGTCGGTGAAAAACTGTTTTTT
CASSLQGVGEKLFF
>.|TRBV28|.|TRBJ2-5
TGTGCCAGCAGTTTCGAGCAGGGATATCAAGAGACCCAGTACTTC
CASSFEQGYQETQYF
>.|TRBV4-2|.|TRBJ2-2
TGTGCCAGCAGCCAAGGTCTGGGGTCCGGGGAGCTGTTTTTT
CASSQGLGSGELFF
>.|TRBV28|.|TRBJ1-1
TGTGCCAGCAGTTTTGCGGGCCGGGTAGGGGACACTGAAGCTTTCTTT
CASSFAGRVGDTEAFF
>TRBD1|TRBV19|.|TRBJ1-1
TGTGCCAGTAGTCCGACGGGACAGTCCATGAACACTGAAGCTTTCTTT
CASSPTGQSMNTEAFF
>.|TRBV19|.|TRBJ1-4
TGTGCCACCGGGACACAGTTGGAGGAAAAACTGTTTTTT
CATGTQLEEKLFF
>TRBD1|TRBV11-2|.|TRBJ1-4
TGTGCCAGCAGCTTCAGGGGGGGGCTGTTTTTT
CASSFRGGLFF
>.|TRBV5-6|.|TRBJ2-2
TGTGCCAGCAGCTTCGTACACGGGACCGGGGAGCTGTTTTTT
CASSFVHGTGELFF
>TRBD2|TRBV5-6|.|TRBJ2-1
TGTGCCAGCAGCTTGCCAGCGGGGGGCTTCTACAATGAGCAGTTCTTC
CASSLPAGGFYNEQFF
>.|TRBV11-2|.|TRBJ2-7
TGTGCCAGCAGCTTGGTTGACGAGCAGTACTTC
CASSLVDEQYF
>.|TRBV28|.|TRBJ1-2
TGTGCCAGCAGTTTATTTCCGATAGGTCGGGTAGGCGGCTACACCTTC
CASSLFPIGRVGGYTF
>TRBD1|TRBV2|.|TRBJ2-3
TGTGCCAGCACTAGCATTAGGACAGGTCTGAATACGCAGTATTTT
CASTSIRTGLNTQYF
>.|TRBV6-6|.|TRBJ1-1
TGTGCCAGCACCCCGACCGGCGCTAAGAACACTGAAGCTTTCTTT
CASTPTGAKNTEAFF
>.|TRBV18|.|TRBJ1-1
TGTGCCAGCTCACGATCCGACATGAACACTGAAGCTTTCTTT
CASSRSDMNTEAFF
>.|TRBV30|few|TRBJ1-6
TGTGCCTGGAGTGAAGAATATAATTCACCCCTCCACTTT
CAWSEEYNSPLHF
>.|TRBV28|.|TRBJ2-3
TGTGCCAGCAGACGGGACCCCGCTGAATCGCAGTATTTT
CASRRDPAESQYF
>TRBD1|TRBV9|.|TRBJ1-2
TGTGCCAGCAGCGTAGGCGCCCGGACAGGACAATATGGCTACACCTTC
CASSVGARTGQYGYTF
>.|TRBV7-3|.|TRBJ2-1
TGTGCCAGCAGCTTAACTAGCGGCACCTACAATGAGCAGTTCTTC
CASSLTSGTYNEQFF
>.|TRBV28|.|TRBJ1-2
TGTGCCAGCAGTCTGGTCAGGGTGAGGTATGGCTACACCTTC
CASSLVRVRYGYTF
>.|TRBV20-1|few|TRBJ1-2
TGCAGTGCCAAACAGGGCTATGGCTACACCTTC
CSAKQGYGYTF
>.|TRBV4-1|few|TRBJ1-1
TGCGCCAGCAGCCAAGGGGGAGCACGGGCTTTCTTT
CASSQGGARAFF
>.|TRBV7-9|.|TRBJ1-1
TGTGCCAGCAGCTTAGCGGGGCGGGGGGCGCTTACTGAAGCTTTCTTT
CASSLAGRGALTEAFF
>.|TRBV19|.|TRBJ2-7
TGTGCCAGCAGCGTACGGGAAATCTCTTACGAGCAGTACTTC
CASSVREISYEQYF
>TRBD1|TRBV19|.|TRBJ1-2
TGTGCCAGTAGCAGACAGGGACGTCCCCCCTATGGCTACACCTTC
CASSRQGRPPYGYTF